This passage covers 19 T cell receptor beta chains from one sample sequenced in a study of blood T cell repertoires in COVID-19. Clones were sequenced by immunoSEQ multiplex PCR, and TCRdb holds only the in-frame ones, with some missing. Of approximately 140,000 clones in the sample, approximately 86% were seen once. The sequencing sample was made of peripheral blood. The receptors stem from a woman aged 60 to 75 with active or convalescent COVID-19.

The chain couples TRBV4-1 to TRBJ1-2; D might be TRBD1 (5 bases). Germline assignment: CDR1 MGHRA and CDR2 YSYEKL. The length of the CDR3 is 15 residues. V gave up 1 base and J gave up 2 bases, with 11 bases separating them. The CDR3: CASSQAQGLNYGYTF. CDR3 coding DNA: TGCGCCAGCAGCCAAGCCCAGGGACTAAACTATGGCTACACCTTC.

The CDR3 DNA sequence: TGTGCCAGCAGTTTCTACAGGGAGGGGTACGAGCAGTACTTC. Translated: CASSFYREGYEQYF. The chain couples TRBV6-2 or TRBV6-3 to TRBJ2-7, with D possibly matching TRBD2 (7 bases). V shed 4 bases and J shed 4 bases, with 14 bases lying between them. From germline, CDR1 is MNHEY and CDR2 SVGEGT. The CDR3 is 14 amino acids.

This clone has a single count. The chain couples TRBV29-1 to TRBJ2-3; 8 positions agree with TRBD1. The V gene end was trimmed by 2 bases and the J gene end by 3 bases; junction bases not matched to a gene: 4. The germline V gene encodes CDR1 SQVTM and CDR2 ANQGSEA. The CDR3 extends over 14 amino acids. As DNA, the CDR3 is TGCAGCGTTGAATTTCACAGGGGGACAGATACGCAGTATTTT. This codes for CSVEFHRGTDTQYF.

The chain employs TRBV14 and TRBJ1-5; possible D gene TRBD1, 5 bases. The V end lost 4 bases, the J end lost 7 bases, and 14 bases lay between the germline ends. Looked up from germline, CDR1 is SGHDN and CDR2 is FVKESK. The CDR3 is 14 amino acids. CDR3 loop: CASSLLGQGQPQHF. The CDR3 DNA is TGTGCCAGCAGCCTCTTGGGCCAGGGACAGCCCCAGCATTTT.

The CDR3 sequence: CASTGVNTEAFF. In nucleotides, the CDR3 is TGTGCTTCGACAGGGGTTAACACTGAAGCTTTCTTT. This sequence joins TRBV21-1 and TRBJ1-1; the table's D call of TRBD1 was not tested on the DNA. TRBV21-1 is a listed pseudogene. This CDR3 is 12 amino acids long.

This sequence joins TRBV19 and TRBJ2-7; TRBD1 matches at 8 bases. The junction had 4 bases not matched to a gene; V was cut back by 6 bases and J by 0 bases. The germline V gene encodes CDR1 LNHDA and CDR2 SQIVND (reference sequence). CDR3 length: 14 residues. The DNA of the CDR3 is TGTGCCAGTAGAAGGGACAGGAGCTCCTACGAGCAGTACTTC. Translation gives CASRRDRSSYEQYF.

The CDR3 nucleotides are TGTGCCAGCAGCGCCGCGACAGGGAATAGCAATCAGCCCCAGCATTTT. Amino acids: CASSAATGNSNQPQHF. The gene calls are TRBV11-3 and TRBJ1-5; 7 bases align to TRBD1. CDR3 length: 16 residues. Per the germline V gene, CDR1 is SGHNT and CDR2 is YENEEA. The V segment lost 5 bases and the J segment 0 bases; nucleotides outside the gene matches: 7.

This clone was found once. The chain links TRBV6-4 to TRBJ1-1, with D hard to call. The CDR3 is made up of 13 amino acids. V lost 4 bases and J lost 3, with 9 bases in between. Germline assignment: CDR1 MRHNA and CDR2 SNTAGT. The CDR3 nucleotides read TGTGCCAGCAGTGCACGCAGTGACACTGAAGCTTTCTTT. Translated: CASSARSDTEAFF.

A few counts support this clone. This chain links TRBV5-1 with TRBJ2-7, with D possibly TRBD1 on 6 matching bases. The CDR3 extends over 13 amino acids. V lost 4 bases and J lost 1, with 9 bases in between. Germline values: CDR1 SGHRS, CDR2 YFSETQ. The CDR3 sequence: CASSSGQSYEQYF. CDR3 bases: TGCGCCAGCAGCAGTGGACAGTCCTACGAGCAGTACTTC.

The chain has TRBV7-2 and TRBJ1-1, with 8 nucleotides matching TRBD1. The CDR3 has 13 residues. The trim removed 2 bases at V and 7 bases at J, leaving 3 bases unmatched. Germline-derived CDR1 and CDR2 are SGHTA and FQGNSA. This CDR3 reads CASSLQGAHEAFF. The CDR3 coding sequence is TGTGCCAGCAGCTTACAGGGGGCTCATGAAGCTTTCTTT.

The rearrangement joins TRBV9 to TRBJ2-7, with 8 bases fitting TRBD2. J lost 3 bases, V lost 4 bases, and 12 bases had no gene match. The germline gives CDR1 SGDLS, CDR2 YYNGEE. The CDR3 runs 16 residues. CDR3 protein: CASSPLPDTSGYEQYF. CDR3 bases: TGTGCCAGCAGCCCCTTACCCGATACTAGCGGCTACGAGCAGTACTTC.

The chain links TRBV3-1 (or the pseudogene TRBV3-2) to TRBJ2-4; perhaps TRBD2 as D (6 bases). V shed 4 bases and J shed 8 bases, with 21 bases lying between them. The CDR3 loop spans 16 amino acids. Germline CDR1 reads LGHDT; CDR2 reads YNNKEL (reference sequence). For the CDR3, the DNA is TGTGCCAGCAGCCTACGGGACTCCCGGGGAGTATACATTCAGTACTTC. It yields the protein CASSLRDSRGVYIQYF.

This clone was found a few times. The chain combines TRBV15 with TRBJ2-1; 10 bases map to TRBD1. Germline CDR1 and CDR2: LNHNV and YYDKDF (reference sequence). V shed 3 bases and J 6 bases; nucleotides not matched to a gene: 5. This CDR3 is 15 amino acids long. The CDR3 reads CATSRDRDRGNEQFF. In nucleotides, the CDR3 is TGTGCCACCAGCAGGGACCGGGACAGGGGCAATGAGCAGTTCTTC.

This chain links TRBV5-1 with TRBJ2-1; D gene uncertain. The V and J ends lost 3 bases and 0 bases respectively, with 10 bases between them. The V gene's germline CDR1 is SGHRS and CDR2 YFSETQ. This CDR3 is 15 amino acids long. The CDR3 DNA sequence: TGCGCCAGCAGCTCCGTAAAGAGCTCCTACAATGAGCAGTTCTTC. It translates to CASSSVKSSYNEQFF.

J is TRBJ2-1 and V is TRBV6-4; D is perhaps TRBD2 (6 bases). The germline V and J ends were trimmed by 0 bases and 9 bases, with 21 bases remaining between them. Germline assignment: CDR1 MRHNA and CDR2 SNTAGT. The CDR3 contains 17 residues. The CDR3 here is CASSDSMGGPLRGEQFF. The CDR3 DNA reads TGTGCCAGCAGTGACTCGATGGGGGGACCACTAAGGGGTGAGCAGTTCTTC.

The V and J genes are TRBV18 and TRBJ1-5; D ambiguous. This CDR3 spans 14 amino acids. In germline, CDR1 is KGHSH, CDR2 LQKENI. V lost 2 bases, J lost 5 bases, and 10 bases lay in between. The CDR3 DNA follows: TGTGCCAGCTCACCAGGAGGCGGATATCAGCCCCAGCATTTT. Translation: CASSPGGGYQPQHF.

The CDR3 nucleotides read TGTGCCATCAGGGCTACAGGGGGCACCTATAATTCACCCCTCCACTTT. This translates into CAIRATGGTYNSPLHF. The rearrangement joins TRBV10-3 to TRBJ1-6, with 9 bases identical to TRBD1. Trimming removed 6 bases from V and 2 bases from J; junction bases left unmatched: 5. Germline V gene sequence: CDR1 ENHRY, CDR2 SYGVKD. The CDR3 loop spans 16 amino acids.

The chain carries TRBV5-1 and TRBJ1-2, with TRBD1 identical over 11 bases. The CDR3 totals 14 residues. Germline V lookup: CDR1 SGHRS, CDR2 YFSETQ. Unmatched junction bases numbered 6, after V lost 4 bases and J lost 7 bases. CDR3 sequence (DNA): TGCGCCAGCAGCCCGGACAGGGGGCGCGGTGGCTACACCTTC. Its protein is CASSPDRGRGGYTF.

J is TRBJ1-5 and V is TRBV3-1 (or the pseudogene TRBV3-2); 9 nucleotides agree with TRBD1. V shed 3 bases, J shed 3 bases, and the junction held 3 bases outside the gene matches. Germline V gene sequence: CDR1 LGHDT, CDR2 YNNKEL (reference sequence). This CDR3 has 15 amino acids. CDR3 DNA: TGTGCCAGCAGCCAGACAGGGGGGAACAATCAGCCCCAGCATTTT. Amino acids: CASSQTGGNNQPQHF.